Shown below are 30 T cell receptor beta chains from a single sample sequenced in a study of cytomegalovirus exposure and HLA in healthy donors. Amplification used 60 Vbeta primers and 13 Jbeta primers. Produced via immunoSEQ multiplex PCR; TCRdb's table is partial and in-frame only. The data show about 130,000 clones, with around 70% seen just once and roughly 3% held by the top ten. The sequenced material came from PBMCs. The receptors come from a man younger than 45 in good health and CMV-seronegative.

The rearrangement links TRBV11-2 to TRBJ1-4, with 11 bases lining up with TRBD1. Germline lookup yields CDR1 SGHAT and CDR2 FQNNGV. With V trimmed by 4 bases and J by 5 bases, 3 bases remained unmatched. CDR3 length: 15 amino acids. For the CDR3, the DNA is TGTGCCAGCAGCTGGGGACAGGGGGGGAATGAAAAACTGTTTTTT. This encodes CASSWGQGGNEKLFF.

A few counts support this clone. This chain links TRBV25-1 with TRBJ2-5; D call uncertain. Germline V gene sequence: CDR1 MGHDK, CDR2 SYGVNS. This CDR3 has 11 residues. V shed 7 bases and J shed 2 bases, with 5 bases lying between them. The CDR3: CASTEQETQYF. In DNA, the CDR3 is TGTGCCAGCACAGAACAAGAGACCCAGTACTTC. The whole variable domain, remainder taken from reference TRBV25-1 and TRBJ2-5, is EADIYQTPRYLVIGTGKKITLECSQTMGHDKMYWYQQDPGMELHLIHYSYGVNSTEKGDLSSESTVSRIRTEHFPLTLESARPSHTSQYLCASTEQETQYFGPGTRLLVL.

The rearrangement uses TRBV2 and TRBJ1-5, with 7 bases that match TRBD1. Germline assignment: CDR1 SNHLY and CDR2 FYNNEI. The CDR3 spans 19 residues. J gave up 0 bases and V 5 bases, and 16 bases lay outside the gene matches. CDR3 sequence: CASSTALGQRGNSNQPQHF. The CDR3 DNA is TGTGCCAGCAGTACGGCCCTGGGACAGAGGGGGAATAGCAATCAGCCCCAGCATTTT.

This chain connects TRBV6-5 to TRBJ2-2, with 9 bases lining up with TRBD2. This CDR3 spans 13 amino acids. Germline values: CDR1 MNHEY, CDR2 SVGAGI. Trimming at V came to 7 bases and at J to 4 bases, leaving 1 base not matched to a gene. CDR3 DNA sequence: TGTGCCAGCAAACTAGCGGGCACCGGGGAGCTGTTTTTT. Its protein is CASKLAGTGELFF.

The chain employs TRBV7-9 and TRBJ2-5, with D perhaps TRBD2 (7 bases). The CDR3 consists of 15 residues. V dropped 2 bases and J dropped 1 base, with 11 bases sitting between them. Germline CDR1 SEHNR, CDR2 FQNEAQ (reference sequence). This chain's CDR3 is CASSLRGGLQETQYF. The CDR3, as DNA: TGTGCCAGCAGCTTAAGGGGGGGCCTCCAAGAGACCCAGTACTTC.

This clone was counted between two and nine times. The V call is TRBV19, the J call TRBJ1-1; 9 positions match TRBD1. The CDR3 is 16 amino acids. Germline lookup yields CDR1 LNHDA and CDR2 SQIVND (reference sequence). V trimming: 6 bases; J trimming: 7 bases; junction bases outside the gene matches: 15. The CDR3 coding sequence is TGTGCCAGTAGATTACAGGGGGCGAGGGGTCCTTTTGAAGCTTTCTTT. Protein: CASRLQGARGPFEAFF. The complete variable domain, with remaining parts taken from reference TRBV19 and TRBJ1-1, reads DGGITQSPKYLFRKEGQNVTLSCEQNLNHDAMYWYRQDPGQGLRLIYYSQIVNDFQKGDIAEGYSVSREKKESFPLTVTSAQKNPTAFYLCASRLQGARGPFEAFFGQGTRLTVV.

The chain links TRBV23-1 to TRBJ1-1, with a weak D call TRBD1 (6 bases). TRBV23-1 is labeled an ORF, and its function is uncertain. The CDR3 runs to 15 residues. V was pared by 4 bases and J by 7 bases, with 19 bases between. CDR3 residues: CASSPLGEGQVEAFF. CDR3 coding DNA: TGCGCCAGCAGTCCCCTAGGGGAGGGACAAGTTGAAGCTTTCTTT.

J is TRBJ1-2 and V is TRBV23-1; no firm D call. TRBV23-1 belongs to the ORF category, with a function that is uncertain. CDR3 length equals 15 residues. V lost 0 bases to trimming and J lost 7 bases, with 15 bases between them. CDR3 nucleotide sequence: TGCGCCAGCAGTCAATCGCGGAGGAACATCTGTGGCTACACCTTC. Residues: CASSQSRRNICGYTF.

The chain carries TRBV2 and TRBJ1-5; TRBD1 might be the D (6 bases). V dropped 6 bases and J dropped 3 bases, with 18 bases sitting between them. CDR1 and CDR2 from the germline V gene are SNHLY and FYNNEI. The CDR3 extends over 16 amino acids. CDR3 sequence reads: CASRARGGLVNQPQHF. The CDR3 nucleotides read TGTGCCAGCAGGGCCCGAGGGGGTCTAGTCAATCAGCCCCAGCATTTT. Based on the CDR3 plus reference TRBV2 and TRBJ1-5, the full variable domain is EPEVTQTPSHQVTQMGQEVILRCVPISNHLYFYWYRQILGQKVEFLVSFYNNEISEKSEIFDDQFSVERPDGSNFTLKIRSTKLEDSAMYFCASRARGGLVNQPQHFGDGTRLSIL.

The chain uses TRBV28 and TRBJ2-5; 8 nucleotides agree with TRBD1. This CDR3 is 14 amino acids long. The V segment lost 5 bases and the J segment 1 base; nucleotides outside the gene matches: 3. Looked up from germline, CDR1 is MDHEN and CDR2 is SYDVKM. CDR3 nucleotides: TGTGCCAGCAGTCTCGGACAGGGCCAAGAGACCCAGTACTTC. Translation gives CASSLGQGQETQYF.

The rearrangement uses TRBV27 and TRBJ1-1; D possibly corresponds to TRBD1 (5 bases). V gave up 2 bases and J gave up 4 bases, with 14 bases separating them. The CDR3 loop spans 15 amino acids. Germline V CDR1 and CDR2: MNHEY, SMNVEV (reference sequence). CDR3 nucleotide sequence: TGTGCCAGCAGTTTAGGTTCAGGGTGGAGCACTGAAGCTTTCTTT. Its translation: CASSLGSGWSTEAFF.

In this sample, this clone turned up a few times. This rearrangement joins TRBV5-1 to TRBJ2-5; 8 positions match TRBD1. This CDR3 is 15 amino acids long. J was trimmed by 4 bases and V by 2 bases; bases with no gene match: 7. Per the germline V gene, CDR1 is SGHRS and CDR2 is YFSETQ. The CDR3 loop is CASSFQGAIRETQYF. The CDR3 DNA follows: TGCGCCAGCAGCTTCCAGGGGGCGATTAGAGAGACCCAGTACTTC.

This chain connects TRBV6-5 to TRBJ2-3; tentatively, D is TRBD2 (5 bases). The germline V gene encodes CDR1 MNHEY and CDR2 SVGAGI. This CDR3 is built from 13 residues. V shed 4 bases and J shed 4 bases, with 9 bases lying between them. The CDR3 nucleotides are TGTGCCAGCAGTTTAACGAGGGCAGATACGCAGTATTTT. Encoded protein: CASSLTRADTQYF.

The chain employs TRBV6-1 and TRBJ2-1; TRBD2 agrees at 8 bases. There are 14 residues in the CDR3. V gave up 8 bases and J gave up 5 bases; unmatched junction bases: 8. Looked up from germline, CDR1 is MNHNS and CDR2 is SASEGT. CDR3 amino acids: CASGAGGIHNEQFF. In nucleotides, the CDR3 is TGTGCCAGCGGGGCGGGGGGCATACACAATGAGCAGTTCTTC.

The CDR3 DNA sequence: TGCAGCTCGAGTTCCACAGATACGCAGTATTTT. It codes for CSSSSTDTQYF. J is TRBJ2-3 and V is TRBV29-1; D remains ambiguous. CDR3 length: 11 residues. Germline-derived CDR1 and CDR2 are SQVTM and ANQGSEA. Trimming stripped 8 bases from V and 2 bases from J, with 8 bases between.

The chain links TRBV7-9 to TRBJ2-1; 13 bases are shared with TRBD2. Germline CDR1 SEHNR, CDR2 FQNEAQ (reference sequence). The trim removed 7 bases at V and 9 bases at J, leaving 9 bases unmatched. This CDR3 is 15 amino acids long. CDR3 in amino acids: CASNRLAGGGGEQFF. CDR3 in DNA: TGTGCCAGCAACCGACTAGCGGGAGGTGGAGGTGAGCAGTTCTTC.

This chain connects TRBV7-3 to TRBJ2-1, with D possibly TRBD1 on 6 matching bases. This CDR3 contains 14 residues. V was clipped by 3 bases and J by 2 bases, with 8 bases between them. The germline CDR1 and CDR2 sequences are SGHTA and FQGTGA. Here the CDR3 reads CASSFEGAYNEQFF. Written as DNA, the CDR3 is TGTGCCAGCAGCTTCGAGGGGGCCTACAATGAGCAGTTCTTC.

V and J are TRBV7-2 and TRBJ1-5, with a possible D match to TRBD1 (6 bases). Germline CDR1 is SGHTA and CDR2 is FQGNSA. The CDR3 has 15 amino acids. Deletions cut 1 base from V and 5 bases from J, with 12 bases between. DNA for the CDR3: TGTGCCAGCAGCTTAGGAGGCGCAGGGGATCAGCCCCAGCATTTT. It is translated as CASSLGGAGDQPQHF.

This sequence joins TRBV7-2 and TRBJ2-4, with 10 nucleotides matching TRBD1. V lost 5 bases, J lost 8 bases, and 6 bases stayed unmatched. There are 14 residues in the CDR3. Germline V CDR1 and CDR2: SGHTA, FQGNSA. The chain's CDR3 is CASSPRTGGDIQYF. The CDR3 DNA reads TGTGCCAGCAGCCCCCGGACAGGGGGAGACATTCAGTACTTC.

The J gene is TRBJ1-6, the V gene TRBV5-4; D unresolved. Per the germline V gene, CDR1 is SGHNT and CDR2 is YYREEE (reference sequence). The CDR3 is 15 residues long. Trimming took 6 bases from V and 5 from J, leaving 15 bases between them. CDR3 bases: TGTGCCAGCAAGCCTCGTGGAGATAATAATTCACCCCTCCACTTT. It encodes CASKPRGDNNSPLHF.

This clone was seen a few times. The chain couples TRBV2 to TRBJ1-5; 9 nucleotides line up with TRBD1. This CDR3 comprises 14 residues. V dropped 8 bases and J dropped 6; count of bases not matched to a gene: 8. Germline assignment: CDR1 SNHLY and CDR2 FYNNEI. The CDR3 protein is CASSGQGRGQPQHF. The DNA for the CDR3 is TGTGCCAGCTCCGGACAGGGGAGAGGTCAGCCCCAGCATTTT.

DNA of the CDR3: TGTGCCTGGAGTCCCCTAGGGACAGGGGAGTATCAGCCCCAGCATTTT. Translation gives CAWSPLGTGEYQPQHF. The chain employs TRBV30 and TRBJ1-5; TRBD1 aligns across 10 bases. Germline CDR1 reads GTSNPN; CDR2 reads SVGIG (reference sequence). This CDR3 comprises 16 residues. The ends lost 2 bases at V and 5 bases at J; junction bases unmatched: 9.

In this sample, this clone turned up a few times. This rearrangement joins TRBV5-1 to TRBJ2-3, with 10 bases lining up with TRBD2. This CDR3 has 18 amino acids. The ends lost 3 bases at V and 0 bases at J; junction bases unmatched: 10. Germline values: CDR1 SGHRS, CDR2 YFSETQ. CDR3 in amino acids: CASSSSGGDPTSTDTQYF. The CDR3 coding sequence is TGCGCCAGCAGCTCTAGCGGGGGCGATCCTACTAGCACAGATACGCAGTATTTT.

This clone has a handful of counts. V and J are TRBV7-3 and TRBJ1-1; 7 bases fit TRBD1. V shed 5 bases, J shed 6 bases, and the junction held 27 bases outside the gene matches. Germline V lookup: CDR1 SGHTA, CDR2 FQGTGA. This CDR3 spans 20 amino acids. The chain's CDR3 is CASSPPPRYEKDRAGSEAFF. The CDR3 DNA is TGTGCCAGCAGCCCACCCCCAAGATACGAAAAAGACAGGGCAGGGTCTGAAGCTTTCTTT.

This clone has a handful of counts. The CDR3 nucleotides are TGTGCCAGCAGCCCAGGGTCGCACGATTCACCCCTCCACTTT. Translation gives CASSPGSHDSPLHF. The V and J genes are TRBV7-2 and TRBJ1-6, with D possibly matching TRBD1 (5 bases). Germline V gene lookup returns CDR1 SGHTA and CDR2 FQGNSA. Trimming left V 5 bases short and J 8 bases short, with 13 bases between. CDR3 length: 14 residues.

This clone was observed a few times. The gene calls are TRBV29-1 and TRBJ2-1; a weak D match, TRBD2 (6 bases). There are 15 residues in the CDR3. Germline-derived CDR1 and CDR2 are SQVTM and ANQGSEA. V gave up 5 bases and J gave up 6 bases, with 20 bases separating them. The CDR3 protein is CSVFSGPAISNEQFF. CDR3 bases: TGCAGCGTTTTTAGCGGACCGGCTATATCCAATGAGCAGTTCTTC.

The chain couples TRBV7-3 to TRBJ2-3; D gene ambiguous. This CDR3 contains 13 residues. V was clipped by 3 bases and J by 4 bases, with 8 bases between them. In germline, CDR1 is SGHTA, CDR2 FQGTGA. The CDR3 loop is CASSLEKSDTQYF. Here the CDR3 DNA reads TGTGCCAGCAGCTTGGAGAAGTCAGATACGCAGTATTTT.

V is TRBV4-3 and J is TRBJ2-5, with TRBD2 identical over 14 bases. The CDR3 spans 15 residues. In germline, CDR1 is LGHNA, CDR2 YSLEER. The V segment lost 3 bases and the J segment 6 bases; nucleotides outside the gene matches: 3. The DNA for the CDR3 is TGCGCCAGCAGCCAGACTAGCGGGGGGGCGCAGACCCAGTACTTC. Translation gives CASSQTSGGAQTQYF.

The chain uses TRBV5-4 and TRBJ2-2, with TRBD1 as a possible D gene (6 bases). CDR1 and CDR2 (germline): SGHNT, YYREEE (reference sequence). Trimming stripped 4 bases from V and 4 bases from J, with 14 bases between. This CDR3 comprises 15 residues. CDR3: CASSHDRSPTGELFF. The CDR3 DNA reads TGTGCCAGCAGCCATGACAGGAGTCCCACCGGGGAGCTGTTTTTT.

For the CDR3, the DNA is TGTGCCAGCAGCACCGGACAGGGATCCTCCTACGAGCAGTACTTC. Translated: CASSTGQGSSYEQYF. This chain joins TRBV7-9 and TRBJ2-7, with 8 positions matching TRBD1. In germline, CDR1 is SEHNR, CDR2 FQNEAQ (reference sequence). This CDR3 has 15 residues. V was clipped by 5 bases and J by 0 bases; unmatched bases: 6.